The rows below give T cell receptor beta chains drawn from one sample of a study of T cells after yellow fever vaccination. TCRdb redid the calling of the 5' RACE reads with MiXCR, one entry per CDR3 protein. The sample includes a few hundred thousand distinct CDR3 sequences, 3% to 4.5% seen only once; the top ten take 20% to 30%. This specimen was PBMCs, taken 5 days after the yellow fever booster vaccination. The source of these receptors is a young man who received the YFV17D yellow fever vaccine. Each CDR3 is given without its conserved first and last residue. Not all rows give a size; the values are once, few, many and, for expanded clones, a class.

CDR3: ATAWTGLMNTEAF; V: TRBV11-2; size: few; J: TRBJ1-1
CDR3: ASSQRAGKVQH; V: TRBV6-5; size: few; J: TRBJ1-5
CDR3: SASGAGGRTDTQY; V: TRBV20-1; size: many; J: TRBJ2-3
CDR3: ASSQGGSGTGELF; V: TRBV14; size: many; J: TRBJ2-2
CDR3: ASSRQQGNNQPQH; V: TRBV18; size: NA; J: TRBJ1-5
CDR3: ASSPMGDIQY; V: TRBV19; size: many; J: TRBJ2-4
CDR3: ASSALGQGGEKLF; V: TRBV28; size: few; J: TRBJ1-4
CDR3: SVLGQGPGELF; V: TRBV29-1; size: few; J: TRBJ2-2
CDR3: SVEDPGFPKGQS; V: TRBV29-1; size: NA; J: TRBJ2-1
CDR3: ASSLAGYSTDTQY; V: TRBV7-2; size: many; J: TRBJ2-3